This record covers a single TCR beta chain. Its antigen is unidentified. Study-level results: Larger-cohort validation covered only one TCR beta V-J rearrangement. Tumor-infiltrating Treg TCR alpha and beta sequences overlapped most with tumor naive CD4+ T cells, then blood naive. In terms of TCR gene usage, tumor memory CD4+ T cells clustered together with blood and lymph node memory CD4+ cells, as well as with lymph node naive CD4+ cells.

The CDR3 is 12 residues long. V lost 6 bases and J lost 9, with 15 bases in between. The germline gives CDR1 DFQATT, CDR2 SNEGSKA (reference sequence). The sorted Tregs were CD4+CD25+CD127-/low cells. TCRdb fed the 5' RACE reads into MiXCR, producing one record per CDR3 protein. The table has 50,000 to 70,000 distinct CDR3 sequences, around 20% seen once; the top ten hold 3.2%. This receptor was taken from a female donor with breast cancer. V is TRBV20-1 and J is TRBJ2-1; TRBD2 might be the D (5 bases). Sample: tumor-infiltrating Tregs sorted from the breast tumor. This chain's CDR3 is CSAEDLALEQFF. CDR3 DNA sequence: TGCAGTGCGGAAGACCTAGCCCTTGAGCAGTTCTTC.